These 32 T cell receptor beta chains were all obtained from the same sample, sequenced in a study of PD-L1 blockade in urothelial cancer. Profiling relied on immunoSEQ multiplex PCR, and the TCRdb table lists in-frame clones only, not all of them. The repertoire holds some 20,000 clones, with 88% as singletons. This specimen was PBMCs, taken around atezolizumab (anti-PD-L1) treatment. These receptor sequences come from a man aged 50-60 years with urothelial cancer.

V usage is TRBV9 and J usage is TRBJ1-5; 7 positions match TRBD1. The CDR3 totals 15 residues. Germline V CDR1 and CDR2: SGDLS, YYNGEE. With 0 bases clipped from V and 4 bases from J, the junction kept 4 bases outside the gene matches. CDR3 in amino acids: CASSVAGDRNQPQHF. The CDR3 coding sequence is TGTGCCAGCAGCGTAGCTGGGGACAGAAATCAGCCCCAGCATTTT.

The chain joins TRBV7-6 to TRBJ2-7, with 15 bases lining up with TRBD2. This CDR3 comprises 17 residues. After removal of 1 base from V and 7 bases from J, the junction contained 8 bases not matched to a gene. Germline CDR1 SGHVS, CDR2 FNYEAQ. The DNA for the CDR3 is TGTGCCAGCAGCTTAGGGCCCCCGGGACTAGCGGGAGGAGAGCAGTACTTC. It yields the protein CASSLGPPGLAGGEQYF.

The chain joins TRBV19 to TRBJ2-1; the match to TRBD1 covers 8 bases. This CDR3 region has 15 residues. Per the germline V gene, CDR1 is LNHDA and CDR2 is SQIVND (reference sequence). Trimming removed 6 bases from V and 2 bases from J; junction bases left unmatched: 6. CDR3 nucleotides: TGTGCCAGTAGCCTGGACAGGGCGGCCTACAATGAGCAGTTCTTC. Its translation: CASSLDRAAYNEQFF.

This chain uses TRBV7-3 with TRBJ1-1; 11 positions match TRBD1. V was clipped by 5 bases and J by 5 bases; unmatched bases: 13. The V gene's germline CDR1 is SGHTA and CDR2 FQGTGA. The CDR3 sequence is 17 residues long. DNA of the CDR3: TGTGCCAGCAGCCGAGTTGGGACAGGGGGGGATGGTACTGAAGCTTTCTTT. Translated, it gives CASSRVGTGGDGTEAFF.

In DNA, the CDR3 is TGCGCCAGCAGCCAACTGACAGATGTGAACACTGAAGCTTTCTTT. This codes for CASSQLTDVNTEAFF. The chain carries TRBV4-1 and TRBJ1-1; tentative D call: TRBD1 (5 bases). CDR3 length: 15 residues. V was pared by 2 bases and J by 0 bases, with 10 bases between. CDR1 is MGHRA, CDR2 YSYEKL, per germline.

The rearrangement joins TRBV6-5 to TRBJ2-4; weak D call: TRBD2 (5 bases). Trimming left V 5 bases short and J 1 base short, with 12 bases between. Looked up from germline, CDR1 is MNHEY and CDR2 is SVGAGI. The CDR3 is 15 amino acids. The CDR3 spells CASSPRGFAKNIQYF. For the CDR3, the DNA is TGTGCCAGCAGTCCCCGAGGGTTCGCCAAAAACATTCAGTACTTC.

V is TRBV14 and J is TRBJ1-2; D perhaps matches TRBD1 (5 bases). The CDR3 sequence is 13 residues long. Deletions cut 6 bases from V and 7 bases from J, with 15 bases between. In germline, CDR1 is SGHDN, CDR2 FVKESK. The CDR3: CASSPGPGVGYTF. The CDR3 DNA is TGTGCCAGCAGTCCAGGGCCCGGAGTTGGCTACACCTTC.

The rearrangement links TRBV11-2 to TRBJ1-4; the D gene is possibly TRBD1 (5 bases). Trimming took off 1 base at V and 6 bases at J, with 12 bases between the two ends. Looked up from germline, CDR1 is SGHAT and CDR2 is FQNNGV. The length of the CDR3 is 15 residues. CDR3 sequence reads: CASSLGQGRYEKLFF. The CDR3 DNA sequence: TGTGCCAGCAGCTTAGGCCAGGGAAGATATGAAAAACTGTTTTTT.

The chain couples TRBV14 to TRBJ2-3; 7 bases fit TRBD1. CDR1 is SGHDN, CDR2 FVKESK, per germline. V gave up 0 bases and J gave up 9 bases; unmatched junction bases: 3. The length of the CDR3 is 13 residues. The CDR3: CASSQEHRGTQYF. In DNA form, the CDR3 reads TGTGCCAGCAGCCAAGAACACAGGGGCACGCAGTATTTT.

This sequence joins TRBV10-1 and TRBJ1-5; no clear D. Germline V lookup: CDR1 WNHNN, CDR2 SYGVQD (reference sequence). V was shortened by 2 bases and J by 9 bases, with 8 bases between the two germline ends. The CDR3 loop spans 12 amino acids. The CDR3 region has the DNA TGCGCCAGCAGTGAGACCTCGAGGCCCCAGCATTTT. It translates to CASSETSRPQHF.

This clone has a handful of counts. The chain recombines TRBV29-1 with TRBJ1-4; unclear D gene. The germline V gene encodes CDR1 SQVTM and CDR2 ANQGSEA. The CDR3 is 12 residues long. The V end was cut by 4 bases, the J end by 6 bases, with 9 bases between. In nucleotides, the CDR3 is TGCAGCGTTGGGCAGTCCTATGAAAAACTGTTTTTT. This codes for CSVGQSYEKLFF.

The V gene is TRBV5-1, the J gene TRBJ2-7; D perhaps matches TRBD1 (5 bases). Germline loops: CDR1 SGHRS, CDR2 YFSETQ. V was cut by 4 bases and J by 1 base, with 15 bases left in between. The CDR3 totals 15 residues. In DNA, the CDR3 is TGCGCCAGCAGCATTGATAAGGGGAAGTCCTACGAGCAGTACTTC. Translating it yields CASSIDKGKSYEQYF.

This chain connects TRBV6-4 to TRBJ2-1; TRBD2 might be the D (5 bases). The length of the CDR3 is 13 residues. V lost 5 bases and J lost 3, with 8 bases in between. The germline CDR1 and CDR2 sequences are MRHNA and SNTAGT. DNA of the CDR3: TGTGCCAGCAGTCCGGGGAGCTACAATGAGCAGTTCTTC. Encoded protein: CASSPGSYNEQFF.

V gene TRBV9 combines with J gene TRBJ2-3; no clear D gene. Germline CDR1 SGDLS, CDR2 YYNGEE. This CDR3 is 13 amino acids long. Between the trimmed V and J ends, which lost 2 bases and 6 bases, there was a span of 10 bases. CDR3 amino acids: CASSVDSGDTQYF. The CDR3 bases are TGTGCCAGCAGCGTTGATTCCGGGGATACGCAGTATTTT.

The gene calls are TRBV10-3 and TRBJ2-7, with TRBD2 matching 10 bases. J lost 4 bases, V lost 6 bases, and 6 bases had no gene match. Per the germline V gene, CDR1 is ENHRY and CDR2 is SYGVKD. This CDR3 spans 14 amino acids. CDR3 DNA: TGTGCCATCAGACGAGGACTAGCGGAGTACGAGCAGTACTTC. Protein sequence: CAIRRGLAEYEQYF.

Only a few counts were recorded for this clone. This chain uses TRBV19 with TRBJ2-2, with 8 nucleotides matching TRBD1. The CDR3 has 17 residues. Germline V gives CDR1 LNHDA, CDR2 SQIVND (reference sequence). J lost 0 bases, V lost 3 bases, and 6 bases had no gene match. The DNA for the CDR3 is TGTGCCAGTAGTATGTCCAGGGGGCTCCCGAACACCGGGGAGCTGTTTTTT. Protein sequence: CASSMSRGLPNTGELFF. The variable domain in full, with the rest retrieved from reference TRBV19 and TRBJ2-2, is DGGITQSPKYLFRKEGQNVTLSCEQNLNHDAMYWYRQDPGQGLRLIYYSQIVNDFQKGDIAEGYSVSREKKESFPLTVTSAQKNPTAFYLCASSMSRGLPNTGELFFGEGSRLTVL.

This clone was found once. Its ends do not fully match the called genes, so a read error is possible. The chain is built from TRBV7-7 and TRBJ2-2; the D gene is possibly TRBD1 (6 bases). The germline CDR1 and CDR2 sequences are SSHAT and FNYEAQ (reference sequence). The CDR3 length is 15 residues. Written as DNA, the CDR3 is TGTGCTAGCAGCCCAACAGGGACCAACACCGGGGAGCTGTTTTTT. Protein: CASSPTGTNTGELFF.

The chain couples TRBV27 to TRBJ1-2, with 9 bases aligning to TRBD1. This CDR3 contains 16 residues. CDR1 is MNHEY, CDR2 SMNVEV, per germline (reference sequence). J gave up 2 bases and V 5 bases, and 9 bases lay outside the gene matches. CDR3 nucleotide sequence: TGTGCCAGCAGTCCTCGTCCCGGGACAGGGAACTATGGCTACACCTTC. It yields the protein CASSPRPGTGNYGYTF.

The J gene is TRBJ1-4, the V gene TRBV6-1, with a tentative D call TRBD1 (6 bases). Germline V gene sequence: CDR1 MNHNS, CDR2 SASEGT. Trimming took 4 bases from V and 8 from J, leaving 26 bases between them. The CDR3 contains 18 residues. In nucleotides, the CDR3 is TGTGCCAGCAGTGTCAAGGTCCGAGGCGGTGGGGGGGGCGAAAAACTGTTTTTT. Its translation is CASSVKVRGGGGGEKLFF.

The chain couples TRBV5-1 to TRBJ2-5; tentatively, D is TRBD2 (6 bases). With 3 bases removed from V and 4 bases from J, the gap between germline ends came to 13 bases. Germline CDR1 is SGHRS and CDR2 is YFSETQ. The CDR3 totals 14 residues. CDR3 loop: CASSWREPRETQYF. The CDR3 nucleotides are TGCGCCAGCAGCTGGAGGGAACCGCGAGAGACCCAGTACTTC.

This chain connects TRBV12-5 to TRBJ2-7; a possible D gene is TRBD2 (6 bases). From germline, CDR1 is LGHNT and CDR2 FRNRAP. The CDR3 is 12 residues long. Deletions cut 5 bases from V and 6 bases from J, with 11 bases between. CDR3 region: CASGREVGEQYF. The CDR3 nucleotides are TGTGCTAGTGGTAGGGAGGTCGGCGAGCAGTACTTC.

The table lists this clone with a count of one. DNA for the CDR3: TGTGCCATCAGTGAGTTAAGGGGTGGTAATGAGCAGTTCTTC. Translated, it gives CAISELRGGNEQFF. The chain carries TRBV10-3 and TRBJ2-1; the D gene is possibly TRBD1 (5 bases). CDR3 length: 14 residues. The germline V gene has CDR1 ENHRY and CDR2 SYGVKD. Trimming shortened V by 1 base and J by 7 bases, and 11 bases separated the two germline ends.

The chain employs TRBV19 and TRBJ2-7, with D possibly matching TRBD2 (6 bases). From germline, CDR1 is LNHDA and CDR2 SQIVND (reference sequence). V was trimmed by 9 bases and J by 6 bases, leaving 18 bases between them. This CDR3 is built from 13 residues. The CDR3 protein is CARLRGNGCEQYF. The CDR3 DNA reads TGTGCCAGACTCCGGGGGAACGGGTGCGAGCAGTACTTC.

The chain recombines TRBV9 with TRBJ2-2, with a possible D match to TRBD2 (6 bases). V lost 4 bases to trimming and J lost 2 bases, with 18 bases between them. The CDR3 spans 17 residues. CDR1 and CDR2 (germline): SGDLS, YYNGEE. The CDR3 sequence is CASSPPGGLRNTGELFF. The CDR3 DNA reads as TGTGCCAGCAGCCCGCCCGGGGGACTTCGTAACACCGGGGAGCTGTTTTTT.

The rearrangement joins TRBV11-2 to TRBJ2-7; TRBD1 matches 7 bases. Germline V gene sequence: CDR1 SGHAT, CDR2 FQNNGV. V gave up 7 bases and J gave up 4 bases; unmatched junction bases: 10. The CDR3 extends over 14 amino acids. In DNA form, the CDR3 reads TGTGCCAGCACCACCGTTGGACAGGCGTACGAGCAGTACTTC. Residues: CASTTVGQAYEQYF.

The gene calls are TRBV7-2 and TRBJ2-1; 13 bases line up with TRBD2. The CDR3 totals 16 residues. V trimming: 4 bases; J trimming: 6 bases; junction bases outside the gene matches: 6. The germline V gene has CDR1 SGHTA and CDR2 FQGNSA. The CDR3 sequence is CASSSLLAGGVNEQFF. The CDR3 DNA follows: TGTGCCAGCAGCTCCCTACTAGCGGGGGGGGTCAATGAGCAGTTCTTC.

The chain employs TRBV2 and TRBJ1-5; D possibly corresponds to TRBD1 (6 bases). This CDR3 comprises 14 residues. Germline loops: CDR1 SNHLY, CDR2 FYNNEI. Trimming pared 4 bases from V and 7 bases from J, leaving 14 bases between. CDR3 sequence (DNA): TGTGCCAGCAGTGTCCAGGGGCGAGGGCAGCCCCAGCATTTT. Protein product: CASSVQGRGQPQHF. Drawing the rest from reference TRBV2 and TRBJ1-5, the complete variable domain is EPEVTQTPSHQVTQMGQEVILRCVPISNHLYFYWYRQILGQKVEFLVSFYNNEISEKSEIFDDQFSVERPDGSNFTLKIRSTKLEDSAMYFCASSVQGRGQPQHFGDGTRLSIL.

For this clone: One junction end does not reproduce the germline sequence, and a read error may be involved. This chain joins TRBV5-1 and TRBJ2-2, with a weak D call TRBD1 (5 bases). Germline V gives CDR1 SGHRS, CDR2 YFSETQ. The CDR3 covers 13 residues. In DNA, the CDR3 is TGCGCCAGCAGCGCAGGGATGACCGCGGAGCTGTTTTTT. Translating it yields CASSAGMTAELFF. Combining the CDR3 with reference TRBV5-1 and TRBJ2-2 gives the whole variable domain KAGVTQTPRYLIKTRGQQVTLSCSPISGHRSVSWYQQTPGQGLQFLFEYFSETQRNKGNFPGRFSGRQFSNSRSEMNVSTLELGDSALYLCASSAGMTAELFFGEGSRLTVL.

The chain combines TRBV7-3 with TRBJ2-6; 12 bases are shared with TRBD1. In germline, CDR1 is SGHTA, CDR2 FQGTGA. The CDR3 has 17 amino acids. V dropped 1 base and J dropped 2; count of bases not matched to a gene: 0. DNA of the CDR3: TGTGCCAGCAGCTTAAGGGACAGGGGGCCTGGGGCCAACGTCCTGACTTTC. This encodes CASSLRDRGPGANVLTF.

The V call is TRBV14, the J call TRBJ2-7; tentatively, D is TRBD1 (5 bases). The germline V and J ends were trimmed by 2 bases and 1 base, with 9 bases remaining between them. The germline V gene encodes CDR1 SGHDN and CDR2 FVKESK. The CDR3 runs 14 residues. The CDR3 nucleotides are TGTGCCAGCAGCCAATTTGCAGGGTCCTACGAGCAGTACTTC. It encodes CASSQFAGSYEQYF.

This chain uses TRBV5-6 with TRBJ1-5, with D maybe TRBD1 (5 bases). Looked up from germline, CDR1 is SGHDT and CDR2 is YYEEEE. The CDR3 has 15 residues. Trimming cost V 4 bases and J 7 bases, with 18 bases left between them. CDR3 DNA: TGTGCCAGCAGCCTCGATCGGGCGGGGGACCAGCCCCAGCATTTT. Protein sequence: CASSLDRAGDQPQHF.

The chain links TRBV12-5 to TRBJ2-1; D is possibly TRBD2 (7 bases). The V and J ends lost 5 bases and 2 bases respectively, with 10 bases between them. The V gene's germline CDR1 is LGHNT and CDR2 FRNRAP. There are 14 residues in the CDR3. The CDR3 DNA sequence: TGTGCTAGTGGTCCGGGGGGCCCCTACAATGAGCAGTTCTTC. It translates to CASGPGGPYNEQFF.